This entry is about one TCR beta chain. The antigen is unknown. Only in-frame clones appear in the TCRdb table, and some are missing; sequencing was by immunoSEQ multiplex PCR. This sample has approximately 140,000 clones, with approximately 95% found just once. This sample stems from a study of T cell responses to AZD1222 COVID-19 vaccine. Notes on the study in general: Unmutated variant regions are reportedly the target of nearly half of TCRs that are spike-specific. Among the donors, most were white British and more were female, and clonal diversity was possibly underestimated. Sampling that yielded the repertoires occurred only after the peak T cell response.

Germline V gene lookup returns CDR1 LNHNV and CDR2 YYDKDF (reference sequence). V dropped 3 bases and J dropped 4 bases, with 13 bases sitting between them. The CDR3 contains 15 residues. The sequencing here drew on peripheral blood, taken on day 0 of MenACWY control vaccination. The chain has TRBV15 and TRBJ1-3; D may be TRBD1 (5 bases). The clonotype comes from an adult in good health. CDR3 sequence reads: CATSSDRGAGNTIYF. The CDR3 DNA reads TGTGCCACCAGCAGTGATCGTGGGGCGGGAAACACCATATATTTT.